The 15 T cell receptor beta chains below were found in one sample sequenced in a study of blood T cells in healthy people across ages. Primers used in a second PCR of about 7 to 12 cycles were a sample-barcoded 5' primer and a J-beta primer mix. TCRdb passed the 5' RACE reads through MiXCR, listing each CDR3 protein once. The data show around 1,800,000 distinct CDR3 sequences, about 39% seen once. The sample comprised blood. Receptors were obtained from a human donor in good health.

The chain uses TRBV28 and TRBJ2-1; 7 nucleotides match TRBD2. This CDR3 region has 17 residues. The V segment lost 5 bases and the J segment 2 bases; nucleotides outside the gene matches: 12. The V gene's germline CDR1 is MDHEN and CDR2 SYDVKM. CDR3 sequence (DNA): TGTGCCAGCAGTAAGGGGAGGGCCAGCCGAACCTACAATGAGCAGTTCTTC. Translated: CASSKGRASRTYNEQFF.

The CDR3 nucleotides read TGTGCCAGCAGCACCGGGACTGAAAAACTGTTTTTT. Translation: CASSTGTEKLFF. The chain is built from TRBV13 and TRBJ1-4; D is possibly TRBD1 (5 bases). The CDR3 is made up of 12 amino acids. Germline values: CDR1 PRHDT, CDR2 FYEKMQ (reference sequence). V shed 5 bases and J shed 7 bases, with 8 bases lying between them. The entire variable domain, with the rest obtained from reference TRBV13 and TRBJ1-4, is as follows: AAGVIQSPRHLIKEKRETATLKCYPIPRHDTVYWYQQGPGQDPQFLISFYEKMQSDKGSIPDRFSAQQFSDYHSELNMSSLELGDSALYFCASSTGTEKLFFGSGTQLSVL.

The J gene is TRBJ2-7, the V gene TRBV5-1; D is possibly TRBD1 (6 bases). Trimming took 4 bases from V and 0 from J, leaving 11 bases between them. This CDR3 has 14 residues. CDR1 is SGHRS, CDR2 YFSETQ, per germline. The CDR3 spells CASSNRDYSYEQYF. Written as DNA, the CDR3 is TGCGCCAGCAGCAACAGGGATTACTCCTACGAGCAGTACTTC. Filled out from reference TRBV5-1 and TRBJ2-7, the complete variable domain reads KAGVTQTPRYLIKTRGQQVTLSCSPISGHRSVSWYQQTPGQGLQFLFEYFSETQRNKGNFPGRFSGRQFSNSRSEMNVSTLELGDSALYLCASSNRDYSYEQYFGPGTRLTVT.

V and J are TRBV28 and TRBJ2-1; no clear D gene. This CDR3 is 15 amino acids long. The germline V gene has CDR1 MDHEN and CDR2 SYDVKM. V was cut by 6 bases and J by 0 bases, with 12 bases left in between. CDR3 nucleotides: TGTGCCAGCAGATTAACTGGGCCCTCCTACAATGAGCAGTTCTTC. Its translation is CASRLTGPSYNEQFF.

The V call is TRBV5-5, the J call TRBJ2-1, with 13 bases lining up with TRBD2. V gave up 2 bases and J gave up 5 bases; unmatched junction bases: 7. There are 17 residues in the CDR3. Per germline, CDR1 SGHKS and CDR2 YYEKEE (reference sequence). CDR3 nucleotides: TGTGCCAGCAGCTTAACAAAGGGACTAGCGGGGAACAATGAGCAGTTCTTC. As protein: CASSLTKGLAGNNEQFF. The full variable domain, its missing parts supplied by reference TRBV5-5 and TRBJ2-1, is DAGVTQSPTHLIKTRGQQVTLRCSPISGHKSVSWYQQVLGQGPQFIFQYYEKEERGRGNFPDRFSARQFPNYSSELNVNALLLGDSALYLCASSLTKGLAGNNEQFFGPGTRLTVL.

The V gene is TRBV20-1, the J gene TRBJ2-5; D is ambiguous. Germline V CDR1 and CDR2: DFQATT, SNEGSKA (reference sequence). The CDR3 contains 14 residues. Trimming took 3 bases from V and 5 from J, leaving 16 bases between them. The CDR3 sequence: CSASRYQPRETQYF. The CDR3 DNA reads as TGCAGTGCTAGTCGCTATCAGCCACGGGAGACCCAGTACTTC.

This clonotype was detected only a few times. The chain links TRBV6-1 to TRBJ1-2; D might be TRBD1 (5 bases). The CDR3 totals 14 residues. V was shortened by 4 bases and J by 3 bases, with 12 bases between the two germline ends. Looked up from germline, CDR1 is MNHNS and CDR2 is SASEGT. The CDR3 region has the DNA TGTGCCAGCAGTGGCGCGGGGGTCGACTATGGCTACACCTTC. It is translated as CASSGAGVDYGYTF.

This chain connects TRBV20-1 to TRBJ2-2; D possibly corresponds to TRBD1 (5 bases). The germline CDR1 and CDR2 sequences are DFQATT and SNEGSKA (reference sequence). Deletions cut 1 base from V and 5 bases from J, with 14 bases between. There are 15 residues in the CDR3. CDR3 sequence (DNA): TGCAGTGCTAGAGTATTAACCCAGGGAACCGGGGAGCTGTTTTTT. The encoded protein is CSARVLTQGTGELFF.

Comment on this clonotype: Its ends do not fully match the called genes, so a read error is possible. The CDR3 is CASSASGAAETFF. As DNA, the CDR3 is TGTGCCAGCAGCGCGTCGGGGGCTGCTGAAACTTTCTTT. V and J are TRBV9 and TRBJ1-1; D perhaps matches TRBD1 (6 bases). Germline lookup yields CDR1 SGDLS and CDR2 YYNGEE. The CDR3 consists of 13 residues.

V is TRBV20-1 and J is TRBJ2-1; 7 nucleotides match TRBD1. This CDR3 contains 15 residues. With 4 bases clipped from V and 7 bases from J, the junction kept 13 bases outside the gene matches. The germline V gene encodes CDR1 DFQATT and CDR2 SNEGSKA (reference sequence). The CDR3 DNA follows: TGCAGTGCTAAGAATCCAGGACAGGCCCCAAATGAGCAGTTCTTC. Translating it yields CSAKNPGQAPNEQFF.

The chain combines TRBV6-2 or TRBV6-3 with TRBJ1-1, with D unresolved. With 6 bases removed from V and 4 bases from J, the gap between germline ends came to 15 bases. CDR1 and CDR2 from the germline V gene are MNHEY and SVGEGT. This CDR3 region has 14 residues. The CDR3 is CASSSTRVGTEAFF. DNA of the CDR3: TGTGCCAGCAGCTCTACCCGGGTGGGCACTGAAGCTTTCTTT.

J is TRBJ1-2 and V is TRBV6-5, with a possible D match to TRBD1 (5 bases). V was clipped by 8 bases and J by 12 bases, with 19 bases between them. Germline CDR1 MNHEY, CDR2 SVGAGI. The CDR3 is 12 residues long. CDR3 DNA: TGTGCCAGCCGGGGACCAGGGTACCAGAACACCTTC. Residues: CASRGPGYQNTF.

DNA of the CDR3: TGTACCAGCCTACTCAAGCAGGGCCCGGTAAATGGCTACACCTTC. It specifies CTSLLKQGPVNGYTF. The rearrangement joins TRBV21-1 to TRBJ1-2. TRBV21-1 is designated a pseudogene. CDR3 length equals 15 residues.

This clonotype was picked up a small number of times. J is TRBJ1-6 and V is TRBV6-5; D ambiguous. The germline V and J ends were trimmed by 5 bases and 9 bases, with 17 bases remaining between them. The CDR3 contains 15 residues. Germline V gene sequence: CDR1 MNHEY, CDR2 SVGAGI. The CDR3 DNA reads TGTGCCAGCAGTAACCTGAATGTCGGACCTTCACCCCTCCACTTT. This sequence encodes CASSNLNVGPSPLHF.

This sequence joins TRBV10-3 and TRBJ2-5; D unresolved. The CDR3 contains 12 residues. V was cut by 5 bases and J by 11 bases, with 15 bases left in between. CDR1 is ENHRY and CDR2 is SYGVKD in the germline V gene. The CDR3 sequence: CAISYLVGEQYF. The DNA for the CDR3 is TGTGCCATCAGTTACCTAGTGGGTGAGCAGTACTTC.